Sequencing of this T cell receptor (beta chain) was carried out in a study of long-term antiretroviral therapy in people with HIV. General study results and limits: Investigators report no available data on ART adherence, viral resistance or therapy changes. Subsequent to ART, diversity was augmented yet persisted below that of transplant donor controls. At every time point, clones expanded before ART dominated the repertoire.

The assay, immunoSEQ v3.0, was run at survey level. Profiled with immunoSEQ multiplex PCR; TCRdb holds only in-frame clones, not every one. The repertoire includes about 21,000 clones, 84% of them detected once, and around 3.1% sits in the top ten. Remarks on this clone: Its antigen is unidentified.

Per germline, CDR1 SGHRS and CDR2 YFSETQ. The CDR3 runs to 14 residues. V was shortened by 3 bases and J by 1 base, with 11 bases between the two germline ends. Each HIV-infected participant was given treatment in the United States. The genes are TRBV5-1 and TRBJ2-7; D possibly corresponds to TRBD1 (7 bases). Here the sequenced sample was unsorted PBMCs, taken 1.9 years after starting antiretroviral therapy. The TCR originated in a woman in her forties or fifties with HIV. The CDR3 sequence: CASSSRDRSYEQYF. The CDR3 DNA sequence: TGCGCCAGCAGCTCGCGGGACAGATCCTACGAGCAGTACTTC.